This TCR beta chain was found in a study of OX40 agonist ivuxolimab in advanced cancers. Overall study context: Patients in the trial were receiving intravenous ivuxolimab every 2 weeks, at doses of 0.01 to 10 mg/kg.

As concerns this clone: What it binds is not known.

Broader study findings: Both blood CD4+ and CD8+ T cells showed clonal growth by week 6 at 0.1 to 3.0 mg/kg. Specificity for antigen went undetermined in the expanded peripheral T cells.

The V end lost 3 bases, the J end lost 2 bases, and 5 bases lay between the germline ends. CDR3 length: 13 amino acids. The germline gives CDR1 SGHAT, CDR2 FQNNGV. Clones were sequenced by immunoSEQ multiplex PCR, and TCRdb holds only the in-frame ones, with some missing. Of tens of thousands of clones in the sample, around 80% were seen once. This sequence was found in an adult with an advanced solid tumor such as melanoma, head and neck, liver or kidney cancer. The chain combines TRBV11-2 with TRBJ2-1, with D tentatively TRBD1 or TRBD2 (5 bases each). The sample in question was CD4+ or CD8+ T cells sorted from blood, obtained in a trial of the OX40 agonist ivuxolimab. The chain's CDR3 is CASSLGAYNEQFF. CDR3 sequence (DNA): TGTGCCAGCAGCTTGGGGGCCTACAATGAGCAGTTCTTC.